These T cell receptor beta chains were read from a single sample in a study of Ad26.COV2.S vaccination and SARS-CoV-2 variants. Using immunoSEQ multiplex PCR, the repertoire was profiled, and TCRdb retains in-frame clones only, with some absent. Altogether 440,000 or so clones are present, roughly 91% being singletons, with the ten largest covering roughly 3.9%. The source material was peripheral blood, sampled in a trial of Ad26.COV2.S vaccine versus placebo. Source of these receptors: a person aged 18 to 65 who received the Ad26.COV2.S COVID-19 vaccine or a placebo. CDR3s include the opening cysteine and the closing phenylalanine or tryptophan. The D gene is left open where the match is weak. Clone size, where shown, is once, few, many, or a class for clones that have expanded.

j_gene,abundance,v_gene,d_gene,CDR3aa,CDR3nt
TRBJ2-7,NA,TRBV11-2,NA,CASSLGKWEQYF,TGTGCCAGCAGCTTGGGGAAATGGGAGCAGTACTTC
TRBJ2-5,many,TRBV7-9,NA,CASSLEGGQKTQYF,TGTGCCAGCAGCTTAGAGGGAGGACAGAAGACCCAGTACTTC
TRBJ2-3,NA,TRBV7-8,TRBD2,CASSTHRTSGDTDTQYF,TGTGCCAGCAGCACTCACCGGACTAGCGGGGATACAGATACGCAGTATTTT
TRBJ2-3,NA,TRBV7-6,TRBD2,CASSYFDSGKTDTQYF,TGTGCCAGCAGTTACTTTGATAGCGGGAAGACAGATACGCAGTATTTT
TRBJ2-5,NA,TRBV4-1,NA,CASSQGGSLETQYF,TGCGCCAGCAGCCAGGGAGGTTCCCTTGAGACCCAGTACTTC
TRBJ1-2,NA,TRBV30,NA,CAWSPLEWQGNYGYTF,TGTGCCTGGAGTCCCCTTGAGTGGCAGGGGAACTATGGCTACACCTTC
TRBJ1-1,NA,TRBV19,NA,CASSIPWGTEAFF,TGTGCCAGTAGTATTCCTTGGGGGACTGAAGCTTTCTTT
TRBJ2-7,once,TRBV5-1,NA,CASSGTGFYEQYF,TGCGCCAGCAGCGGTACAGGGTTCTACGAGCAGTACTTC
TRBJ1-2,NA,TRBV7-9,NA,CASSLGAANYGYTF,TGTGCCAGCAGCTTAGGGGCAGCTAACTATGGCTACACCTTC
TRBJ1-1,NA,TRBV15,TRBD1,CATSRDLTGTVTSLTEAFF,TGTGCCACCAGCAGAGATTTGACCGGGACAGTAACTTCTCTGACTGAAGCTTTCTTT
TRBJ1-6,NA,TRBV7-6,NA,CASSRLTGNNSPLHF,TGTGCCAGCAGCCGATTGACGGGGAATAATTCACCCCTCCACTTT
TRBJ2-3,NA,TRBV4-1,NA,CASSPHFESTDTQYF,TGCGCCAGCAGCCCCCATTTCGAATCAACAGATACGCAGTATTTT
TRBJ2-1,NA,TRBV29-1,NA,CSVAGHTNGAYNEQFF,TGCAGCGTTGCTGGACATACGAATGGGGCCTACAATGAGCAGTTCTTC
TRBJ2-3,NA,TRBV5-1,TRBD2,CASSFALAGSTDTQYF,TGCGCCAGCAGCTTTGCGCTAGCGGGGAGCACAGATACGCAGTATTTT
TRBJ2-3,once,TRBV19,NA,CASRGANLGGDTQYF,TGTGCCAGTAGGGGGGCAAATTTAGGGGGAGATACGCAGTATTTT
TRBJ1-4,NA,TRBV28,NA,CASGTPPLKLFF,TGTGCCAGCGGCACTCCTCCCTTAAAACTGTTTTTT
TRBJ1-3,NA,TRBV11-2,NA,CASSPPGASGNTIYF,TGTGCCAGCAGCCCCCCGGGCGCGTCTGGAAACACCATATATTTT
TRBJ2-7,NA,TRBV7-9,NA,CASSRSGYEQYF,TGTGCCAGCAGTCGAAGCGGATACGAGCAGTACTTC
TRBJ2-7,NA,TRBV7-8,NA,CASSLEGKSDEQYF,TGTGCCAGCAGCTTAGAGGGCAAATCAGACGAGCAGTACTTC
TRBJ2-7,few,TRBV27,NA,CASSYKESYEQYF,TGTGCCAGCAGCTATAAAGAGTCCTACGAGCAGTACTTC
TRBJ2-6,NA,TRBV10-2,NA,CASGVSGANVLTF,TGCGCCAGCGGGGTCTCTGGGGCCAACGTCCTGACTTTC
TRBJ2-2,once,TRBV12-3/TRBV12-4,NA,CASTANTGELFF,TGTGCCAGCACGGCGAACACCGGGGAGCTGTTTTTT
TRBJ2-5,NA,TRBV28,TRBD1,CASSWTGSETQYF,TGTGCCAGCAGTTGGACAGGGAGTGAGACCCAGTACTTC
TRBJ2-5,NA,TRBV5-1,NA,CASSPQGPQETQYF,TGCGCCAGCAGTCCCCAGGGTCCCCAAGAGACCCAGTACTTC
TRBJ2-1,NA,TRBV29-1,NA,CSVPPAGRDPYNEQFF,TGCAGCGTCCCCCCCGCCGGGCGGGATCCGTACAATGAGCAGTTCTTC
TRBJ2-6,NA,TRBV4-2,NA,CASSQDESGANVLTF,TGTGCCAGCAGCCAAGATGAGTCTGGGGCCAACGTCCTGACTTTC
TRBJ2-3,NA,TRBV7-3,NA,CASSLTMGSDTQYF,TGTGCCAGCAGCTTAACAATGGGGTCCGATACGCAGTATTTT
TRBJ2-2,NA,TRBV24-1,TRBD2,CATSDYGGANTGELFF,TGTGCCACCAGTGATTATGGGGGGGCGAACACCGGGGAGCTGTTTTTT
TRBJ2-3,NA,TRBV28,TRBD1,CASSSTGQGHTDTQYF,TGTGCCAGCAGTTCCACCGGACAGGGGCACACAGATACGCAGTATTTT
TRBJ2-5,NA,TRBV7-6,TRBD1,CASTLSGQGGTQYF,TGTGCCAGCACCCTAAGCGGACAGGGAGGGACCCAGTACTTC
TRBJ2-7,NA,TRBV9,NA,CASSVGGFSYEQYF,TGTGCCAGCAGCGTAGGCGGGTTCTCCTACGAGCAGTACTTC
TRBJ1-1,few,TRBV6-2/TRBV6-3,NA,CASSRFQGTEAFF,TGTGCCAGCAGTCGCTTCCAGGGGACTGAAGCTTTCTTT
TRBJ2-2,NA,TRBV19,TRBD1,CASSSGTVNTGELFF,TGTGCCAGTAGTTCCGGGACAGTTAACACCGGGGAGCTGTTTTTT
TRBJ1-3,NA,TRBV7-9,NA,CASSSSGTSGNTIYF,TGTGCCAGCAGCTCCTCCGGGACCTCTGGAAACACCATATATTTT
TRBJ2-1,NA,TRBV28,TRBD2,CASSTSGQEIILAGGGGIYNEQFF,TGTGCCAGCAGTACCTCCGGACAGGAGATTATTCTAGCGGGAGGGGGGGGTATTTACAATGAGCAGTTCTTC
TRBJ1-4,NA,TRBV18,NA,CASSPQRGGGDEKLFF,TGTGCCAGCTCACCACAAAGAGGGGGGGGAGATGAAAAACTGTTTTTT
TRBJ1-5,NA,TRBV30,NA,CAWSVDSNQPQHF,TGTGCCTGGAGTGTAGATAGCAATCAGCCCCAGCATTTT
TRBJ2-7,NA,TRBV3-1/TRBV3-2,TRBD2,CASSPPTSGSKYEQYF,TGTGCCAGCAGCCCCCCCACTAGCGGGAGTAAGTACGAGCAGTACTTC
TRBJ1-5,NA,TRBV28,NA,CASKKQGRSNQPQHF,TGTGCCAGTAAAAAACAGGGTCGGAGCAATCAGCCCCAGCATTTT
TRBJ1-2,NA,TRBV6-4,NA,CASSAGVNYGYTF,TGTGCCAGCAGTGCGGGGGTTAACTATGGCTACACCTTC
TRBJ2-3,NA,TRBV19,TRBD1,CASTEGNRGQGDTQYF,TGTGCCAGTACCGAGGGTAACAGGGGGCAAGGTGATACGCAGTATTTT
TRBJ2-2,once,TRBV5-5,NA,CASSFLSPPGHTGELFF,TGTGCCAGCAGCTTTCTCAGTCCACCAGGGCACACCGGGGAGCTGTTTTTT
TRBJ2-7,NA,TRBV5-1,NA,CASSPKDGPYEQYF,TGCGCCAGCAGCCCCAAAGACGGACCCTACGAGCAGTACTTC
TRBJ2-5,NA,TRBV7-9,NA,CASSSLNFQETQYF,TGTGCCAGCAGCTCGCTCAACTTCCAAGAGACCCAGTACTTC
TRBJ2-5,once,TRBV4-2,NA,CASSQETDVGETQYF,TGTGCCAGCAGCCAAGAGACAGACGTCGGGGAGACCCAGTACTTC
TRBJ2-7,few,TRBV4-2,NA,CASSQAISRDSTYEQYF,TGTGCCAGCAGCCAAGCGATATCCCGGGACTCAACCTACGAGCAGTACTTC